This entry concerns a single T cell receptor beta chain. This specimen belongs to a study of cytomegalovirus exposure and HLA in healthy donors. PCR involved 60 Vbeta and 13 Jbeta primers. Clones were read by immunoSEQ multiplex PCR, and TCRdb kept only the in-frame ones, dropping some. The sample contains more than 150,000 clones, 76% of which appear only once. CDR3 size: 14 residues. V was clipped by 4 bases and J by 5 bases, with 16 bases between them. Germline V gives CDR1 SGHDT, CDR2 YYEEEE. The rearrangement uses TRBV5-6 and TRBJ2-7; TRBD2 is a possible D gene (6 bases). This clonotype was sampled from a woman aged 25-40 years in good health and CMV-seropositive. The sequencing sample was made of PBMCs. The CDR3 region has the DNA TGTGCCAGCAGCCCCGGTGGGGGGAGGCACGAGCAGTACTTC. This encodes CASSPGGGRHEQYF.